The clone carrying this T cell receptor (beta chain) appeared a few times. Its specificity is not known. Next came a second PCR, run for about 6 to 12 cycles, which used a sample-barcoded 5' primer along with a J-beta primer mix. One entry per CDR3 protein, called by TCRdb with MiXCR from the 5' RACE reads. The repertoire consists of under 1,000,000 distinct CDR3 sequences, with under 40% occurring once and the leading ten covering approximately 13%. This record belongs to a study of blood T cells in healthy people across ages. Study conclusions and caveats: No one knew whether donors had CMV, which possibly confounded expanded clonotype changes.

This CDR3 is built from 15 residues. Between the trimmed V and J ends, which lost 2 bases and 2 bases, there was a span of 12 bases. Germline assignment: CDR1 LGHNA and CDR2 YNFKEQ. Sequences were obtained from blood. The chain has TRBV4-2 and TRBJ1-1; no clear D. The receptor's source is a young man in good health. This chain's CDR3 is CASSQPTGGNTEAFF. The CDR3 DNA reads TGTGCCAGCAGCCAACCGACGGGAGGCAACACTGAAGCTTTCTTT.